The clone carrying this T cell receptor (beta chain) has only a few counts. Its antigen is unknown. The read ends 3 residues before the CDR3 terminus; that terminus is restored from the germline J gene. Germline CDR1 is SGHVS and CDR2 is FNYEAQ. Unmatched junction bases numbered 3, after V lost 5 bases and J lost 6 bases. CDR3 length: 14 amino acids. Clones were read by immunoSEQ multiplex PCR, and TCRdb kept only the in-frame ones, dropping some. The sample yields more than 20,000 clones, without any singletons. Aged roughly 9 to 70 years, CVID subjects averaged roughly 39 years old. Blood came from CVID subjects not ill and not taking immunomodulatory or immunosuppressive medication. These data belong to a study of T cell clonality in common variable immunodeficiency. General study findings and limits: CVID subjects showed higher TCRbeta clonality than healthy controls. T cell subpopulation sequencing would be needed to explain CVID clonality. In common variable immunodeficiency, TCR beta chains reportedly carried fewer deletions and N-nucleotide insertions.

This clonotype was sampled from a human donor with common variable immunodeficiency. Material: peripheral blood mononuclear cells. V gene TRBV7-6 combines with J gene TRBJ2-1; TRBD2 aligns across 11 bases. CDR3 amino acids: CASSPGLAGNEQFF. Partial CDR3 DNA: TGTGCCAGCAGCCCCGGACTAGCGGGCAATGAG.